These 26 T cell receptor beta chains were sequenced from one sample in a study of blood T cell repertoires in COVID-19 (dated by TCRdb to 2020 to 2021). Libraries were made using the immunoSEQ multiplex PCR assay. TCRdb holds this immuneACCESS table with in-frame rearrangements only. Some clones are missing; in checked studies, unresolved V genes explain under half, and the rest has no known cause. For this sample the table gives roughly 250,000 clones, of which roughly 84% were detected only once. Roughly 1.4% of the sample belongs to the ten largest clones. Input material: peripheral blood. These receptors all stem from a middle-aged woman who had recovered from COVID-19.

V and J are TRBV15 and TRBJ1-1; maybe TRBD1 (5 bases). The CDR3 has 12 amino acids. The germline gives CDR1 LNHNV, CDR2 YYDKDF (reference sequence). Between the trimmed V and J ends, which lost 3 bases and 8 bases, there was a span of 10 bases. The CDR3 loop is CATSSLDSEAFF. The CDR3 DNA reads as TGTGCCACCAGCAGCCTAGACAGCGAAGCTTTCTTT.

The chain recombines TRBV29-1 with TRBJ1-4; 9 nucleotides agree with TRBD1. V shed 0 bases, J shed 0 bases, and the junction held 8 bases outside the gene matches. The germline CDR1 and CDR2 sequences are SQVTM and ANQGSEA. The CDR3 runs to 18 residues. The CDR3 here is CSVEDRDRDLATNEKLFF. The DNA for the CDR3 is TGCAGCGTTGAAGACCGGGACAGGGATTTAGCAACTAATGAAAAACTGTTTTTT.

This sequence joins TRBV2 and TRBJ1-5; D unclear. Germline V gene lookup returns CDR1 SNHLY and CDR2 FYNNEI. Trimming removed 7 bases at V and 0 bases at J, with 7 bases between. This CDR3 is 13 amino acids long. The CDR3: CASTGNSNQPQHF. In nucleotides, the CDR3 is TGTGCCAGCACCGGTAATAGCAATCAGCCCCAGCATTTT.

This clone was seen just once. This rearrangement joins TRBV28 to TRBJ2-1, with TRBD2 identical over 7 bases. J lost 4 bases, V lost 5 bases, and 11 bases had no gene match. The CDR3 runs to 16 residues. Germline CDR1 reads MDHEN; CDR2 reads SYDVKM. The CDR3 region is CASSPLWGGMYNEQFF. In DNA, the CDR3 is TGTGCCAGCAGTCCCCTTTGGGGGGGGATGTACAATGAGCAGTTCTTC.

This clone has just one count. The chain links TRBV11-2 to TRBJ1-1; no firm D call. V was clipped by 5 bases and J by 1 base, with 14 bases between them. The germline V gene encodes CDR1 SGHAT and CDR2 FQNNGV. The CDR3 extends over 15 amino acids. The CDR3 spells CASSLHINRNTEAFF. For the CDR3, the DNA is TGTGCCAGCAGCCTTCACATCAACAGGAACACTGAAGCTTTCTTT.

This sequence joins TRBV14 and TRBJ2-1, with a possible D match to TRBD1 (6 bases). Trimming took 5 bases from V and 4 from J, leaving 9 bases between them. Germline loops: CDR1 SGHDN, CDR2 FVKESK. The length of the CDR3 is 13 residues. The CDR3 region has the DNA TGTGCCAGCAGCAAGGACAGTTACAATGAGCAGTTCTTC. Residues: CASSKDSYNEQFF.

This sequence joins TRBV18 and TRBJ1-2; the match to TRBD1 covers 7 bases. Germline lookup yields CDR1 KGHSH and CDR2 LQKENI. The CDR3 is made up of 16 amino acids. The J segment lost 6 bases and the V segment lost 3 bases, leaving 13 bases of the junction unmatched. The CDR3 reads CASSPQKYDRANGYTF. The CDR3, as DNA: TGTGCCAGCTCACCCCAAAAATATGACAGGGCTAATGGCTACACCTTC.

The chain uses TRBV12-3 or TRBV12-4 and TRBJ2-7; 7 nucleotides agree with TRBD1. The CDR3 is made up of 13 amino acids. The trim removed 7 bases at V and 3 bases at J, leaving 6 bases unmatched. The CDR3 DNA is TGTGCCAGCACCCGGGCAGGGGGCTACGAGCAGTACTTC. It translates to CASTRAGGYEQYF.

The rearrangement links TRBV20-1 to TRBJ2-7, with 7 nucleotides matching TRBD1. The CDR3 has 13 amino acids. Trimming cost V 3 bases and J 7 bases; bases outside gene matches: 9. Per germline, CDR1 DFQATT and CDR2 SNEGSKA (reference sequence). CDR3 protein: CSASPDRVREQYF. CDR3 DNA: TGCAGTGCTAGTCCCGACAGGGTCAGAGAGCAGTACTTC.

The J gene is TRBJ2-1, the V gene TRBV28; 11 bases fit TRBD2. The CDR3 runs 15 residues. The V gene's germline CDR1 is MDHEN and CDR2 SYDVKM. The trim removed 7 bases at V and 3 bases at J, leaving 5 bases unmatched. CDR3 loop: CASNSGGANYNEQFF. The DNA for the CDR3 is TGTGCCAGCAATAGCGGGGGGGCGAACTACAATGAGCAGTTCTTC. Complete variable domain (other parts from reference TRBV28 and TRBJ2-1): DVKVTQSSRYLVKRTGEKVFLECVQDMDHENMFWYRQDPGLGLRLIYFSYDVKMKEKGDIPEGYSVSREKKERFSLILESASTNQTSMYLCASNSGGANYNEQFFGPGTRLTVL.

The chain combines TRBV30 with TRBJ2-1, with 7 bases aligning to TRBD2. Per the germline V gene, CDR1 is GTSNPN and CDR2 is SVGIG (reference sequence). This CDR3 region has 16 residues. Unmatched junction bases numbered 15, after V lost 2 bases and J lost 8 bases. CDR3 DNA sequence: TGTGCCTGGAGTTTCTTTGTGGGGAGGGTTAGGGATGAGCAGTTCTTC. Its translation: CAWSFFVGRVRDEQFF.

CDR3 region: CASSRDLPRETQYF. CDR3 sequence (DNA): TGTGCCAGCAGCCGGGACTTACCCCGGGAGACCCAGTACTTC. This chain uses TRBV5-5 with TRBJ2-5; D might be TRBD2 (6 bases). CDR1 SGHKS and CDR2 YYEKEE come from the germline V gene (reference sequence). Trimming pared 4 bases from V and 5 bases from J, leaving 15 bases between. The CDR3 length is 14 residues.

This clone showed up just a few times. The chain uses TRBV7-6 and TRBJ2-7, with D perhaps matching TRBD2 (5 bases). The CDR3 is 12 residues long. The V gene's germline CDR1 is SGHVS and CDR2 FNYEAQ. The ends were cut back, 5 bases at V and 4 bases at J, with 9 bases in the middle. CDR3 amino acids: CASSPGNYEQYF. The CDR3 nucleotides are TGTGCCAGCAGCCCCGGGAATTACGAGCAGTACTTC.

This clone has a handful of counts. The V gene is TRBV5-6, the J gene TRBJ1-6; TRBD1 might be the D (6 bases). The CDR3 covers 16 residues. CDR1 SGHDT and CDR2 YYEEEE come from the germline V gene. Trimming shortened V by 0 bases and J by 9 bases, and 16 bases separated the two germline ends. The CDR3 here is CASSLALGGSTSPLHF. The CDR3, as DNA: TGTGCCAGCAGCTTGGCCTTAGGGGGAAGTACTTCACCCCTCCACTTT.

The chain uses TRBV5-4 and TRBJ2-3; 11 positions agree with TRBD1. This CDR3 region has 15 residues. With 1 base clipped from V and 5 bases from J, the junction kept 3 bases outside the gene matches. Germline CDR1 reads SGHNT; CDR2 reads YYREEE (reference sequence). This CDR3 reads CASSLQGQGGDTQYF. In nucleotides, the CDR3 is TGTGCCAGCAGCTTGCAGGGACAGGGGGGAGATACGCAGTATTTT.

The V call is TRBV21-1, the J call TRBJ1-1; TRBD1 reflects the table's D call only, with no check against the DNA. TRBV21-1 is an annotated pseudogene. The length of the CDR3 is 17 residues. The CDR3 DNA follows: TGTGCCAGCAGCAAAGGGTCCACAGGGAACCTTAACACTGAAGCTTTCTTT. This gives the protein CASSKGSTGNLNTEAFF.

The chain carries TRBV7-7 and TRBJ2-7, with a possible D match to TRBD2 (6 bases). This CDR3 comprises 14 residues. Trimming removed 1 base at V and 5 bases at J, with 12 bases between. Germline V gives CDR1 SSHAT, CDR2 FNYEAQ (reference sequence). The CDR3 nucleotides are TGTGCCAGCAGCTTAGGAGGGGAGGAGGACGAGCAGTACTTC. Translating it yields CASSLGGEEDEQYF.

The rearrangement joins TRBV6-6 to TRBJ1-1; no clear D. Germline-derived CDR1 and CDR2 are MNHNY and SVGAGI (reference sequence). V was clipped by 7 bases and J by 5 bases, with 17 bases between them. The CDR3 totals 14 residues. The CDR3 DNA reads TGTGCCAGCACCCTAGGCTCTACGGGGACTGAAGCTTTCTTT. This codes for CASTLGSTGTEAFF.

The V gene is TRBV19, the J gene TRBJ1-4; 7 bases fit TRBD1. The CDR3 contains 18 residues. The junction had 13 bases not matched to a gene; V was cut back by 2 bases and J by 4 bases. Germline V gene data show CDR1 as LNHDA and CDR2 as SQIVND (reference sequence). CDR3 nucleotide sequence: TGTGCCAGTAGTATACCGGGACAGCAGTACGGATATAATGAAAAACTGTTTTTT. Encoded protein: CASSIPGQQYGYNEKLFF.

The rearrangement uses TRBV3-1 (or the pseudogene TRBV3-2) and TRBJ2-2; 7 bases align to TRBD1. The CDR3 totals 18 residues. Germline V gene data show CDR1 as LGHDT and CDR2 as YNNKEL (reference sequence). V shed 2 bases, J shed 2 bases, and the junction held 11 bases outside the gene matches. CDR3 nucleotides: TGTGCCAGCAGCCAACTGGGCCTAGCAGGGGGTAACACCGGGGAGCTGTTTTTT. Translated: CASSQLGLAGGNTGELFF.

Here the CDR3 reads CASSYSGLAGDEQYF. The CDR3 nucleotides are TGTGCCAGCAGCTATTCGGGACTAGCGGGGGATGAGCAGTACTTC. The chain recombines TRBV5-6 with TRBJ2-7, with TRBD2 matching 14 bases. CDR3 length: 15 amino acids. Germline CDR1 reads SGHDT; CDR2 reads YYEEEE. V was clipped by 3 bases and J by 7 bases; unmatched bases: 6.

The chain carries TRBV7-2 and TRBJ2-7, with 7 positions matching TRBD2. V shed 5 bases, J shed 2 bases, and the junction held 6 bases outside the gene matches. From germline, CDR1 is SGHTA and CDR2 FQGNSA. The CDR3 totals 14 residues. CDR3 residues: CASSLGAGAYEQYF. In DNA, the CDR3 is TGTGCCAGCAGCCTAGGTGCGGGGGCCTACGAGCAGTACTTC. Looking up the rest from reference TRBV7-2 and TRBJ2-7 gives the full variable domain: GAGVSQSPSNKVTEKGKDVELRCDPISGHTALYWYRQSLGQGLEFLIYFQGNSAPDKSGLPSDRFSAERTGGSVSTLTIQRTQQEDSAVYLCASSLGAGAYEQYFGPGTRLTVT.

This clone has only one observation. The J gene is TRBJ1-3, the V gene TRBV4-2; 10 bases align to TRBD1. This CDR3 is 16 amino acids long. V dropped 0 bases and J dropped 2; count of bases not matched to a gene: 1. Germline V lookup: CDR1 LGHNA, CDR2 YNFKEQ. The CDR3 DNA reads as TGTGCCAGCAGCCAAGATGGACAGGGGGCTGGAAACACCATATATTTT. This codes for CASSQDGQGAGNTIYF.

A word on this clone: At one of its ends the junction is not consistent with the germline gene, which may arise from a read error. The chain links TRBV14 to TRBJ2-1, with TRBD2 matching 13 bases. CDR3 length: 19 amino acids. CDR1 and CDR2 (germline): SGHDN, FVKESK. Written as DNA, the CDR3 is TGTGCCGGCAGCGCCCGACTAGCGGGGGGCCCGATCTCCTACAATGAGCAGTTCTTC. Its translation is CAGSARLAGGPISYNEQFF.

The CDR3 sequence is CASSSSLTQYF. CDR3 nucleotides: TGTGCCAGCAGCTCCTCCTTGACCCAGTACTTC. This rearrangement joins TRBV28 to TRBJ2-5; D gene uncertain. V lost 6 bases and J lost 7, with 9 bases in between. In germline, CDR1 is MDHEN, CDR2 SYDVKM. The CDR3 extends over 11 amino acids.

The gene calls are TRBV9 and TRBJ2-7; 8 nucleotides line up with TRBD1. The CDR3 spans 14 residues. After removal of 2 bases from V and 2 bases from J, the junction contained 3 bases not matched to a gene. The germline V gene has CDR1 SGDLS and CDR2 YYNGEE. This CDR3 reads CASSVRDRTYEQYF. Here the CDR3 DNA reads TGTGCCAGCAGCGTCCGGGACAGGACCTACGAGCAGTACTTC.